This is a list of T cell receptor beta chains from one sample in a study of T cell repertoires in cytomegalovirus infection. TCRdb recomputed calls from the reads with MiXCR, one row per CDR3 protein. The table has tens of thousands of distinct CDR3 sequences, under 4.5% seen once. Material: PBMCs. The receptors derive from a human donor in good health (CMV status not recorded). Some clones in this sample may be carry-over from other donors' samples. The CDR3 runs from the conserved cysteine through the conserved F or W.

CASSRDSKNIQYF,TRBV18,TRBJ2-4
CASSLFGAGNQPQHF,TRBV6-2/TRBV6-3,TRBJ1-5
CSARGTHLEEQYF,TRBV20-1,TRBJ2-7
CASSMKQGYNQPQHF,TRBV12-3/TRBV12-4,TRBJ1-5
CASSRVGPETQYF,TRBV7-1,TRBJ2-5
CASSLAETAYEQYF,TRBV7-2,TRBJ2-7
CASSPRGANTGELFF,TRBV7-6,TRBJ2-2
CASKGEGGRQGDTQYF,TRBV7-2,TRBJ2-3
CASSLTPVNEQFF,TRBV7-2,TRBJ2-1
CASSLSVGLANTDTQYF,TRBV28,TRBJ2-3
CASSLGQLQNTGELFF,TRBV11-2,TRBJ2-2
CASSSGYNEKLFF,TRBV7-2,TRBJ1-4
CASSNRQGSSYEQYF,TRBV7-2,TRBJ2-7
CASSWGQRYEQYF,TRBV7-2,TRBJ2-7
CASSLIQGAFGANVLTF,TRBV7-8,TRBJ2-6
CATLLRLASNEQFF,TRBV12-3/TRBV12-4,TRBJ2-1
CASSPPVVRGVETQYF,TRBV12-3/TRBV12-4,TRBJ2-5
CATSTPTSGTIAKNIQYF,TRBV15,TRBJ2-4
CASSLNPRVGVDEQFF,TRBV7-3,TRBJ2-1
CSVALGGGNEQFF,TRBV29-1,TRBJ2-1
CASSRSFGEPYEQYF,TRBV28,TRBJ2-7
CASSPGTASNTGELFF,TRBV11-3,TRBJ2-2
CASSLRRGTNEKLFF,TRBV13,TRBJ1-4
CASSPGLRVEETQYF,TRBV7-6,TRBJ2-5
CATSQSGTEAFF,TRBV15,TRBJ1-1
CASSTTSGGFETQYF,TRBV7-8,TRBJ2-5
CASSFRGQGWEKLFF,TRBV7-2,TRBJ1-4
CASSLVGGRGNTEAFF,TRBV7-8,TRBJ1-1
CASSLGGGTWTRVETQYF,TRBV7-2,TRBJ2-5
CASRTSGSLETQYF,TRBV28,TRBJ2-5
CASTPGHFTEAFF,TRBV6-2/TRBV6-3,TRBJ1-1
CASSRTKGTEAFF,TRBV12-3/TRBV12-4,TRBJ1-1
CASRLDRGRGDTQYF,TRBV7-2,TRBJ2-3
CASSLRSKRYNEQFF,TRBV28,TRBJ2-1
CASSSAHSGNTIYF,TRBV7-2,TRBJ1-3
CASSRTGGNYGYTF,TRBV6-5,TRBJ1-2
CASSPGLAYDEQFF,TRBV5-1,TRBJ2-1
CAISTGTGNQPQHF,TRBV10-3,TRBJ1-5
CASSLISGMDTGELFF,TRBV7-3,TRBJ2-2
CASSRLWDREAFF,TRBV11-3,TRBJ1-1
CASSDRGSQPQHF,TRBV6-1,TRBJ1-5
CASSLQFGEKLFF,TRBV7-2,TRBJ1-4
CSVGGMGRDTQYF,TRBV29-1,TRBJ2-3
CASSLAGGDYSPLHF,TRBV7-8,TRBJ1-6
CASSLVIVVQGMGANTEAFF,TRBV5-5,TRBJ1-1
CASSSKSSGGGEQFF,TRBV7-2,TRBJ2-1
CASRPVGASTDTQYF,TRBV28,TRBJ2-3
CASSLDDFGGRETQYF,TRBV13,TRBJ2-5
CASTVSLAGVSGTDTQYF,TRBV7-9,TRBJ2-3